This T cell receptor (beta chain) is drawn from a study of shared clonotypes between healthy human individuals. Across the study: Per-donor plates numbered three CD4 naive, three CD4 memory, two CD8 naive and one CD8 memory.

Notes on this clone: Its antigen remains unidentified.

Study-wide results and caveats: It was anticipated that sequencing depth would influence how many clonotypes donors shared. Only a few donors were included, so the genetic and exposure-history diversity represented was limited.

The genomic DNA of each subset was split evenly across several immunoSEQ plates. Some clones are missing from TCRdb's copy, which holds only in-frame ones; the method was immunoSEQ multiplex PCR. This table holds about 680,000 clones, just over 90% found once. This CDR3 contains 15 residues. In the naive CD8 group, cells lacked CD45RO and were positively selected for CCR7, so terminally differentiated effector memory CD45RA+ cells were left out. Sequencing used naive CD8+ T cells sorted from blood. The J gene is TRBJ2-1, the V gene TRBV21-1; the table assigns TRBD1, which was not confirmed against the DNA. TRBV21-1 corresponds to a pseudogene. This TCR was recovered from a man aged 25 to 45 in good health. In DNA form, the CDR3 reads TGTGCCAGACGATCCCGGGACACCACCTACAATGAGCAGTTCTTC. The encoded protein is CARRSRDTTYNEQFF.